This passage covers 26 T cell receptor beta chains from one sample sequenced in a study of shared clonotypes between healthy human individuals. Clones were read by immunoSEQ multiplex PCR, and TCRdb kept only the in-frame ones, dropping some. The table includes around 500,000 clones, roughly 80% detected once. Specimen: PBMCs. These receptors all come from a woman between 40 and 50 years old in good health. Some clones in this sample may be carry-over from other donors' samples.

The V and J genes are TRBV2 and TRBJ2-1; D may be TRBD1 (5 bases). Trimming took off 1 base at V and 5 bases at J, with 12 bases between the two ends. Germline CDR1 SNHLY, CDR2 FYNNEI. The CDR3 has 15 amino acids. The CDR3 nucleotides read TGTGCCAGCAGTGAAGGGACGACAGTAGACAATGAGCAGTTCTTC. Translating it yields CASSEGTTVDNEQFF.

V is TRBV18 and J is TRBJ2-5, with D uncertain. CDR3 length: 13 residues. Trimming removed 9 bases from V and 5 bases from J, with 16 bases in between. Germline V gene data show CDR1 as KGHSH and CDR2 as LQKENI. CDR3 protein: CASSWRVRETQYF. The CDR3 DNA is TGTGCCAGTTCGTGGCGCGTTCGGGAGACCCAGTACTTC.

V is TRBV11-3 and J is TRBJ1-1; 9 bases map to TRBD1. Germline CDR1 and CDR2: SGHNT and YENEEA. Germline trimming cut 4 bases from V and 8 bases from J; bases unmatched to any gene: 5. This CDR3 is built from 13 residues. In DNA, the CDR3 is TGTGCCAGCAGCTACGGACAGGGGAGGGAAGCTTTCTTT. It is translated as CASSYGQGREAFF.

A note on this clone: The junction and the germline gene differ at one end; a read error may be behind it. The chain is built from TRBV29-1 and TRBJ1-1, with D possibly TRBD1 on 6 matching bases. This CDR3 has 13 residues. Germline lookup yields CDR1 SQVTM and CDR2 ANQGSEA. The CDR3 here is CSAAQGTNTEASF. In DNA form, the CDR3 reads TGCAGCGCTGCACAGGGTACGAACACTGAAGCTTCCTTT.

J is TRBJ2-5 and V is TRBV18, with 9 positions matching TRBD1. Trimming at V came to 5 bases and at J to 5 bases, leaving 6 bases not matched to a gene. The CDR3 sequence is 14 residues long. Germline V gene lookup returns CDR1 KGHSH and CDR2 LQKENI. The CDR3 spells CASSTTGGRETQYF. The CDR3 DNA is TGTGCCAGCTCAACCACAGGGGGCAGGGAGACCCAGTACTTC.

Of note for this clone: This sample also contains other DNA sequences that code for the same CDR3. The V and J genes are TRBV30 and TRBJ2-5; tentative D call: TRBD2 (5 bases). The CDR3 covers 11 residues. V lost 4 bases to trimming and J lost 5 bases, with 8 bases between them. Germline V gene lookup returns CDR1 GTSNPN and CDR2 SVGIG (reference sequence). CDR3 protein: CAWTGKETQYF. CDR3 DNA: TGTGCCTGGACGGGGAAGGAGACCCAGTACTTC.

The chain is built from TRBV6-1 and TRBJ2-1; 8 bases are a match to TRBD1. Germline CDR1 is MNHNS and CDR2 is SASEGT. The CDR3 is made up of 14 amino acids. V was pared by 4 bases and J by 3 bases, with 2 bases of the junction left unmatched. As DNA, the CDR3 is TGTGCCAGCAGTGGACAGGGGATCTACAATGAGCAGTTCTTC. Translating gives CASSGQGIYNEQFF.

The chain recombines TRBV7-6 with TRBJ2-7, with D perhaps TRBD1 (6 bases). The CDR3 extends over 21 amino acids. The V gene's germline CDR1 is SGHVS and CDR2 FNYEAQ. V was pared by 6 bases and J by 0 bases, with 33 bases between. This chain's CDR3 is CASRPSLLAPIPGHNSYEQYF. CDR3 nucleotides: TGTGCCAGCAGACCGTCTCTCTTAGCACCAATACCGGGACACAACTCCTACGAGCAGTACTTC.

This chain connects TRBV6-1 to TRBJ2-5; D gene unclear. V dropped 8 bases and J dropped 2 bases, with 12 bases sitting between them. This CDR3 region has 13 residues. The germline CDR1 and CDR2 sequences are MNHNS and SASEGT. The CDR3 loop reads CASAIWVQETQYF. The CDR3 DNA reads as TGTGCCAGCGCCATATGGGTTCAAGAGACCCAGTACTTC.

The chain couples TRBV27 to TRBJ2-3; D may be TRBD2 (6 bases). The V gene lost 5 bases and the J gene lost 0 bases, with 12 bases spanning the gap. The CDR3 has 15 residues. The V gene's germline CDR1 is MNHEY and CDR2 SMNVEV (reference sequence). As DNA, the CDR3 is TGTGCCAGCAGTCTCCGCGGGGCCAGCACAGATACGCAGTATTTT. Translating gives CASSLRGASTDTQYF.

The genes are TRBV19 and TRBJ2-2, with TRBD1 identical over 7 bases. The CDR3 extends over 15 amino acids. Germline trimming cut 7 bases from V and 2 bases from J; bases unmatched to any gene: 7. Per the germline V gene, CDR1 is LNHDA and CDR2 is SQIVND (reference sequence). The CDR3 region is CASKIRQGNTGELFF. The CDR3 DNA follows: TGTGCCAGTAAAATACGACAGGGTAACACCGGGGAGCTGTTTTTT. Filled out from reference TRBV19 and TRBJ2-2, the complete variable domain reads DGGITQSPKYLFRKEGQNVTLSCEQNLNHDAMYWYRQDPGQGLRLIYYSQIVNDFQKGDIAEGYSVSREKKESFPLTVTSAQKNPTAFYLCASKIRQGNTGELFFGEGSRLTVL.

V is TRBV15 and J is TRBJ1-5; D is undetermined. Germline V lookup: CDR1 LNHNV, CDR2 YYDKDF (reference sequence). This CDR3 is built from 17 residues. V was shortened by 3 bases and J by 5 bases, with 20 bases between the two germline ends. The CDR3 region is CATSSEDVGGRHQPQHF. The DNA of the CDR3 is TGTGCCACCAGCAGCGAAGATGTCGGAGGACGGCATCAGCCCCAGCATTTT.

V is TRBV5-4 and J is TRBJ2-1; TRBD2 agrees at 10 bases. CDR3 length equals 15 residues. Germline CDR1 is SGHNT and CDR2 is YYREEE (reference sequence). V trimming: 5 bases; J trimming: 7 bases; junction bases outside the gene matches: 9. The DNA of the CDR3 is TGTGCCAGCAGTGCTAGCGGGAGTGTAGGAAATGAGCAGTTCTTC. Its translation is CASSASGSVGNEQFF.

A word on this clone: The CDR3 ends on some other residue instead of the conserved phenylalanine or tryptophan, so this is likely a read error. The chain carries TRBV7-2 and TRBJ1-5, with D maybe TRBD1 (6 bases). Germline loops: CDR1 SGHTA, CDR2 FQGNSA. V was clipped by 2 bases and J by 3 bases, with 11 bases between them. The CDR3 spans 15 residues. The CDR3 loop reads CASSLTTGPNQPQHL. CDR3 coding DNA: TGTGCCAGCAGCTTAACTACAGGGCCCAATCAGCCCCAGCATCTT.

The chain recombines TRBV28 with TRBJ2-1; no definite D call. Trimming removed 8 bases from V and 3 bases from J, with 23 bases in between. This CDR3 spans 17 amino acids. The germline CDR1 and CDR2 sequences are MDHEN and SYDVKM. CDR3 coding DNA: TGTGCCAGCCGCTCTGCCCTTAGTGTCGAGAACTACAATGAGCAGTTCTTC. The encoded protein is CASRSALSVENYNEQFF.

This clone appeared a single time. The chain has TRBV30 and TRBJ2-1; 12 bases are a match to TRBD2. Germline V lookup: CDR1 GTSNPN, CDR2 SVGIG (reference sequence). The CDR3 runs to 16 residues. The trim removed 3 bases at V and 5 bases at J, leaving 8 bases unmatched. CDR3 in amino acids: CAWSARLAGVHNEQFF. Here the CDR3 DNA reads TGTGCCTGGAGCGCCAGACTAGCGGGAGTGCACAATGAGCAGTTCTTC.

V and J are TRBV11-3 and TRBJ2-1; 7 bases match TRBD2. V was pared by 5 bases and J by 9 bases, with 13 bases of the junction left unmatched. Germline values: CDR1 SGHNT, CDR2 YENEEA. The CDR3 contains 15 residues. CDR3 DNA: TGTGCCAGCAGCCCCGCCGGGGGGTGGGGTAGTGAGCAGTTCTTC. Translated: CASSPAGGWGSEQFF.

The gene calls are TRBV5-1 and TRBJ2-1; D is uncertain. Germline CDR1 SGHRS, CDR2 YFSETQ. Trimming removed 0 bases from V and 3 bases from J, with 1 base in between. CDR3 length: 12 residues. The CDR3 loop reads CASSLDYNEQFF. In DNA, the CDR3 is TGCGCCAGCAGCTTGGACTACAATGAGCAGTTCTTC.

This clone was detected only a few times. The genes are TRBV2 and TRBJ2-3; the D gene could be TRBD1 or TRBD2 (7 bases each). From germline, CDR1 is SNHLY and CDR2 FYNNEI. Trimming stripped 6 bases from V and 0 bases from J, with 13 bases between. The CDR3 runs to 15 residues. DNA of the CDR3: TGTGCCAGCAGAGCGGGACAGACTAGCACAGATACGCAGTATTTT. This gives the protein CASRAGQTSTDTQYF.

On this clone: Since a far larger clone is one base different, this is likely a read error. The chain employs TRBV19 and TRBJ1-5, with D possibly TRBD1 on 6 matching bases. The CDR3 covers 14 residues. Germline V gives CDR1 LNHDA, CDR2 SQIVND (reference sequence). Here the CDR3 DNA reads TGTGCCAGTAGTATAAGGGGGGAGCGTCAGTCCCAGCATTTT. Amino acids: CASSIRGERQSQHF.

V usage is TRBV7-3 and J usage is TRBJ2-1; TRBD1 agrees at 8 bases. This CDR3 has 15 amino acids. Germline V gene lookup returns CDR1 SGHTA and CDR2 FQGTGA. Trimming cost V 6 bases and J 4 bases; bases outside gene matches: 8. CDR3 sequence (DNA): TGTGCCAGCAGTCCCGACAGGGGCCTTTACAATGAGCAGTTCTTC. Translating it yields CASSPDRGLYNEQFF.

Notes on this clone: One end of the junction varies from germline; a read error may be responsible. The identical CDR3 is also encoded by other nucleotide sequences in the sample. The gene calls are TRBV5-1 and TRBJ2-7, with 10 bases that match TRBD2. Germline V gives CDR1 SGHRS, CDR2 YFSETQ. The CDR3 contains 13 residues. This CDR3 is CATPPSGRYEQYF. The CDR3 nucleotides read TGCGCCACCCCACCTAGCGGGAGATACGAACAGTACTTC.

The chain recombines TRBV25-1 with TRBJ1-2; no reliable D call. This CDR3 contains 14 residues. The germline V and J ends were trimmed by 3 bases and 4 bases, with 12 bases remaining between them. The germline gives CDR1 MGHDK, CDR2 SYGVNS. The CDR3: CASSELNEGYGYTF. DNA of the CDR3: TGTGCCAGCAGTGAGCTCAACGAGGGCTATGGCTACACCTTC.

CDR3 in amino acids: CASSLDRTYEQYF. The DNA for the CDR3 is TGTGCCAGCAGCCTAGACAGGACTTACGAGCAGTACTTC. The genes are TRBV6-5 and TRBJ2-7, with D possibly being TRBD1 (6 bases). CDR1 and CDR2 (germline): MNHEY, SVGAGI. The CDR3 has 13 residues. V shed 6 bases and J shed 4 bases, with 13 bases lying between them.

V and J are TRBV6-5 and TRBJ2-2, with D possibly being TRBD1 (6 bases). CDR3 length: 15 residues. From germline, CDR1 is MNHEY and CDR2 SVGAGI. With 0 bases removed from V and 6 bases from J, the gap between germline ends came to 11 bases. Here the CDR3 DNA reads TGTGCCAGCAGTTACTCCCCAGGGGCTTCCGGGGAGCTGTTTTTT. It translates to CASSYSPGASGELFF.

The chain joins TRBV4-3 to TRBJ2-5; D remains ambiguous. This CDR3 region has 15 residues. V was clipped by 0 bases and J by 9 bases, with 17 bases between them. Germline assignment: CDR1 LGHNA and CDR2 YSLEER. The CDR3 sequence: CASSQELGRTIPQYF. DNA for the CDR3: TGCGCCAGCAGCCAAGAGTTAGGCAGGACGATCCCCCAGTACTTC.